This passage covers 17 T cell receptor beta chains from one sample sequenced in a study of blood T cell repertoires in COVID-19. Method: immunoSEQ multiplex PCR; TCRdb's copy keeps in-frame clones and lacks some. Of 270,000 or so clones in the sample, roughly 90% are singletons; the top ten hold around 10%. Material: peripheral blood. The receptors originated from a woman in her 30s with COVID-19, enrolled during active disease.

The V and J genes are TRBV29-1 and TRBJ2-7; D perhaps matches TRBD1 (7 bases). The germline V and J ends were trimmed by 1 base and 0 bases, with 13 bases remaining between them. The CDR3 is 15 residues long. Germline V gene lookup returns CDR1 SQVTM and CDR2 ANQGSEA. The CDR3 here is CSVEGGDRTSYEQYF. Here the CDR3 DNA reads TGCAGCGTTGAAGGGGGGGACAGAACCTCCTACGAGCAGTACTTC.

The rearrangement uses TRBV27 and TRBJ2-3; 11 bases agree with TRBD2. The J segment lost 3 bases and the V segment lost 5 bases, leaving 10 bases of the junction unmatched. This CDR3 spans 17 amino acids. Germline CDR1 reads MNHEY; CDR2 reads SMNVEV (reference sequence). The CDR3 region is CASSPELAGVSTDTQYF. The CDR3 DNA reads TGTGCCAGCAGTCCCGAACTAGCGGGGGTTTCGACAGATACGCAGTATTTT.

The rearrangement joins TRBV6-5 to TRBJ1-2; TRBD1 is a possible D gene (6 bases). The germline CDR1 and CDR2 sequences are MNHEY and SVGAGI. The V end lost 0 bases, the J end lost 4 bases, and 12 bases lay between the germline ends. The CDR3 has 15 amino acids. Here the CDR3 reads CASSYSYRAGYGYTF. CDR3 coding DNA: TGTGCCAGCAGTTACTCTTACAGGGCCGGCTATGGCTACACCTTC.

The chain combines TRBV2 with TRBJ2-7; D perhaps matches TRBD1 (5 bases). The CDR3 has 16 residues. V lost 1 base to trimming and J lost 0 bases, with 13 bases between them. From germline, CDR1 is SNHLY and CDR2 FYNNEI. CDR3 in DNA: TGTGCCAGCAGTGAAGAGCAGGGCAGTATCTCCTACGAGCAGTACTTC. Translating gives CASSEEQGSISYEQYF. Supplemented by reference TRBV2 and TRBJ2-7, the full variable domain reads EPEVTQTPSHQVTQMGQEVILRCVPISNHLYFYWYRQILGQKVEFLVSFYNNEISEKSEIFDDQFSVERPDGSNFTLKIRSTKLEDSAMYFCASSEEQGSISYEQYFGPGTRLTVT.

The chain couples TRBV3-1 (or the pseudogene TRBV3-2) to TRBJ2-6, with unresolved D. The ends were cut back, 4 bases at V and 0 bases at J, with 16 bases in the middle. Germline CDR1 is LGHDT and CDR2 is YNNKEL (reference sequence). The CDR3 covers 18 residues. CDR3 loop: CASSPLGPTSSGANVLTF. The CDR3 DNA reads TGTGCCAGCAGCCCCCTTGGGCCCACAAGCTCTGGGGCCAACGTCCTGACTTTC.

The V and J genes are TRBV19 and TRBJ1-3, with D unresolved. V was cut by 5 bases and J by 3 bases, with 11 bases left in between. The CDR3 contains 14 residues. CDR1 and CDR2 from the germline V gene are LNHDA and SQIVND (reference sequence). This CDR3 is CASSLAYSGNTIYF. The CDR3 bases are TGTGCCAGTAGTCTCGCCTACAGTGGAAACACCATATATTTT.

The J gene is TRBJ1-1, the V gene TRBV5-1; possibly TRBD1 for D (6 bases). Germline lookup yields CDR1 SGHRS and CDR2 YFSETQ. This CDR3 comprises 14 residues. V was clipped by 5 bases and J by 3 bases, with 14 bases between them. CDR3 sequence reads: CASSPDRSDTEAFF. In DNA, the CDR3 is TGCGCCAGCAGTCCCGACAGGTCGGACACTGAAGCTTTCTTT.

V gene TRBV5-5 combines with J gene TRBJ2-5; TRBD1 matches at 7 bases. This CDR3 comprises 15 residues. Germline loops: CDR1 SGHKS, CDR2 YYEKEE (reference sequence). V dropped 1 base and J dropped 5; count of bases not matched to a gene: 8. The CDR3 sequence is CASSLLPTGAETQYF. The CDR3 DNA reads TGTGCCAGCAGCTTGCTCCCAACAGGGGCTGAGACCCAGTACTTC.

The CDR3 bases are TGCGCCAGCGATCCCGGGACTAGCTATGAGACCCAGTACTTC. Translation gives CASDPGTSYETQYF. V usage is TRBV5-1 and J usage is TRBJ2-5, with 9 nucleotides matching TRBD2. Germline V gene sequence: CDR1 SGHRS, CDR2 YFSETQ. The CDR3 has 14 amino acids. V was pared by 7 bases and J by 5 bases, with 9 bases of the junction left unmatched.

This clone appeared a single time. This chain connects TRBV30 to TRBJ2-4; TRBD1 agrees at 10 bases. After removal of 3 bases from V and 1 base from J, the junction contained 6 bases not matched to a gene. Germline CDR1 is GTSNPN and CDR2 is SVGIG (reference sequence). This CDR3 is 16 amino acids long. The CDR3: CAWRGTGALAKNIQYF. CDR3 DNA sequence: TGTGCCTGGAGAGGGACAGGGGCGTTGGCCAAAAACATTCAGTACTTC.

V is TRBV29-1 and J is TRBJ2-3; 8 bases match TRBD1. Germline V lookup: CDR1 SQVTM, CDR2 ANQGSEA. CDR3 length: 10 residues. V dropped 7 bases and J dropped 10; count of bases not matched to a gene: 4. CDR3: CSGQGNSQYF. The CDR3, as DNA: TGCAGCGGACAGGGGAATTCGCAGTATTTT.

This rearrangement joins TRBV11-2 to TRBJ1-6; D gene ambiguous. Trimming pared 5 bases from V and 11 bases from J, leaving 19 bases between. The CDR3 covers 15 residues. The germline gives CDR1 SGHAT, CDR2 FQNNGV. The CDR3 DNA reads as TGTGCCAGCAGCATGGGTCAAGGAGAATGGGCACCCCTCCACTTT. As protein: CASSMGQGEWAPLHF.

The gene calls are TRBV5-1 and TRBJ2-5, with TRBD2 matching 11 bases. With 0 bases clipped from V and 5 bases from J, the junction kept 9 bases outside the gene matches. The CDR3 covers 17 residues. Germline loops: CDR1 SGHRS, CDR2 YFSETQ. CDR3 coding DNA: TGCGCCAGCAGCTTGGGTCTTAGCGGGGGGGCGACGGAGACCCAGTACTTC. This codes for CASSLGLSGGATETQYF.

The rearrangement joins TRBV5-8 to TRBJ1-2; 7 positions agree with TRBD1. Germline assignment: CDR1 SGHTS and CDR2 YDEGEE. V was clipped by 0 bases and J by 7 bases; unmatched bases: 15. The CDR3 runs to 17 residues. The CDR3, as DNA: TGTGCCAGCAGCTTGGAGCCTTGGGACAGCCGGTCGGGTGGCTACACCTTC. Its translation is CASSLEPWDSRSGGYTF.

The CDR3: CASSFGGGDYNEQFF. Here the CDR3 DNA reads TGTGCCAGCAGCTTCGGCGGGGGGGATTACAATGAGCAGTTCTTC. This sequence joins TRBV13 and TRBJ2-1; the match to TRBD2 covers 9 bases. CDR1 and CDR2 from the germline V gene are PRHDT and FYEKMQ (reference sequence). The CDR3 spans 15 residues. The ends lost 3 bases at V and 4 bases at J; junction bases unmatched: 4.

The chain couples TRBV6-1 to TRBJ2-1; D is possibly TRBD2 (5 bases). The germline gives CDR1 MNHNS, CDR2 SASEGT. The CDR3 is 12 residues long. The V gene lost 3 bases and the J gene lost 8 bases, with 8 bases spanning the gap. This CDR3 reads CASSESGYEQFF. CDR3 sequence (DNA): TGTGCCAGCAGTGAGTCGGGGTATGAGCAGTTCTTC.

The V call is TRBV19, the J call TRBJ1-3, with 7 bases identical to TRBD1. J lost 3 bases, V lost 5 bases, and 7 bases had no gene match. The germline V gene encodes CDR1 LNHDA and CDR2 SQIVND (reference sequence). The CDR3 runs to 15 residues. CDR3 protein: CASSGTGVFGNTIYF. In nucleotides, the CDR3 is TGTGCCAGTAGTGGCACAGGGGTCTTTGGAAACACCATATATTTT.